This is a list of T cell receptor beta chains from one sample in a study of cytomegalovirus exposure and HLA in healthy donors. The data were produced by immunoSEQ multiplex PCR, yet TCRdb's version contains in-frame clones alone and is incomplete. The sample contains about 180,000 clones, 60% to 85% of which appear only once. Sequencing was performed on PBMCs. These receptors were obtained from a man aged 18-30 years in good health and CMV-seronegative. Each CDR3 is given with its conserved first and last residue. Fields, in order: CDR3 protein, CDR3 DNA, clone size, CDR3 length, V gene, J gene, D gene. A D gene is named only where the DNA matches it firmly. Clone size is given for some rows only: seen once, a few or many times, or a class if the clone is expanded.

CDR3aa: CASSQWDRGLSLPEAFF; CDR3nt: TGTGCCAGCAGTCAGTGGGACAGGGGGCTTTCCCTACCTGAAGCTTTCTTT; abundance: .; len: 17; v_gene: TRBV27; j_gene: TRBJ1-1; d_gene: TRBD1
CDR3aa: CASSLKGGGGAEAFF; CDR3nt: TGCGCCAGCAGCTTAAAGGGAGGAGGGGGCGCTGAAGCTTTCTTT; abundance: .; len: 15; v_gene: TRBV5-1; j_gene: TRBJ1-1; d_gene: TRBD1
CDR3aa: CASSFSGTGGTFNEKLFF; CDR3nt: TGTGCCAGCAGTTTTAGCGGGACAGGGGGCACGTTTAATGAAAAACTGTTTTTT; abundance: .; len: 18; v_gene: TRBV28; j_gene: TRBJ1-4; d_gene: TRBD1
CDR3aa: CASSPGGTYYEQFF; CDR3nt: TGTGCCAGCAGTCCGGGGGGGACTTACTATGAGCAGTTCTTC; abundance: few; len: 14; v_gene: TRBV6-5; j_gene: TRBJ2-1; d_gene: TRBD2
CDR3aa: CASSRRGSLSYEQYF; CDR3nt: TGTGCCAGCAGCCGCCGGGGGTCCCTATCTTACGAGCAGTACTTC; abundance: few; len: 15; v_gene: TRBV14; j_gene: TRBJ2-7; d_gene: .
CDR3aa: CASTQGYTEAFF; CDR3nt: TGTGCCAGCACCCAGGGGTACACTGAAGCTTTCTTT; abundance: once; len: 12; v_gene: TRBV28; j_gene: TRBJ1-1; d_gene: .
CDR3aa: CASSKWQAAYEQYF; CDR3nt: TGTGCCAGCAGTAAATGGCAGGCCGCCTACGAGCAGTACTTC; abundance: .; len: 14; v_gene: TRBV6-1; j_gene: TRBJ2-7; d_gene: .
CDR3aa: CASSSSSGGAYEQYF; CDR3nt: TGCGCCAGCAGCTCATCTAGCGGGGGGGCCTACGAGCAGTACTTC; abundance: .; len: 15; v_gene: TRBV5-1; j_gene: TRBJ2-7; d_gene: TRBD2
CDR3aa: CATSGRGPTNEKLFF; CDR3nt: TGTGCCACCAGCGGCAGGGGGCCAACTAATGAAAAACTGTTTTTT; abundance: .; len: 15; v_gene: TRBV15; j_gene: TRBJ1-4; d_gene: TRBD1
CDR3aa: CASSWGTGEETQYF; CDR3nt: TGTGCCAGCAGCTGGGGGACAGGGGAAGAGACCCAGTACTTC; abundance: .; len: 14; v_gene: TRBV5-6; j_gene: TRBJ2-5; d_gene: TRBD1
CDR3aa: CASSPGGGMNTEAFF; CDR3nt: TGTGCCAGCAGCCCCGGCGGGGGGATGAACACTGAAGCTTTCTTT; abundance: .; len: 15; v_gene: TRBV7-3; j_gene: TRBJ1-1; d_gene: .